This TCR beta chain was obtained from a study of T cells in Graves' hyperthyroidism and ophthalmopathy. Disease duration was under 3 months in the ophthalmopathy patients, who also had a Clinical Activity Score of at least 3 and a NOSPECS grade of at least 4. Exclusion criteria comprised uncontrolled infection, other autoimmune disease, pregnancy or lactation. Around 10 ml fresh peripheral blood yielded the PBMCs. From RNA transcripts, TCR beta CDR3 regions were amplified. When the TCR CDR3 underwent first-round RT-PCR, the HTBI primer set was used. TCRdb ran MiXCR on the multiplex PCR reads and lists one entry per CDR3 protein. The profile covers about 350,000 distinct CDR3 sequences, with around 18% appearing a single time and roughly 16% taken by the ten largest. This TCR came from a woman in her thirties or forties with Graves' ophthalmopathy. The sample was blood.

DNA for the CDR3: TGTGCCAGTGAGTTCATTGGGGGAGAGACCCAGTACTTC. Encoded protein: CASEFIGGETQYF. The rearrangement joins TRBV6-2 or TRBV6-3 to TRBJ2-5; either TRBD1 or TRBD2 may fit D (5 bases each). Between the trimmed V and J ends, which lost 9 bases and 4 bases, there was a span of 15 bases. This CDR3 region has 13 residues. CDR1 MNHEY and CDR2 SVGEGT come from the germline V gene.